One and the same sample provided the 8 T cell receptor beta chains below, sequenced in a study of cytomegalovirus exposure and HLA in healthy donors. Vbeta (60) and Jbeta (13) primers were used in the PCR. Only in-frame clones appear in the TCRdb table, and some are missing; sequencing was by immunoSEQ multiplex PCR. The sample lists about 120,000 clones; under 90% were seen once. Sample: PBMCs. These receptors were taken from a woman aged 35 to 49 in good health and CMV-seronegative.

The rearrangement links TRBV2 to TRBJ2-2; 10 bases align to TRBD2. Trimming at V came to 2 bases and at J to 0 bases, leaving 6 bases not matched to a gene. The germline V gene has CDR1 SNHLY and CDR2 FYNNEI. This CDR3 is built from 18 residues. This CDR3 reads CASSERSSGGTNTGELFF. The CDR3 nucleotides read TGTGCCAGCAGTGAAAGGTCTAGCGGGGGTACGAACACCGGGGAGCTGTTTTTT.

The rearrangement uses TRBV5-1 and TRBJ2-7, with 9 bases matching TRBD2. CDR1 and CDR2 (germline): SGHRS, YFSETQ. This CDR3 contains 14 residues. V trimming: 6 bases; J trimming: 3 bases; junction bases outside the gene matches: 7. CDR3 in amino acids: CASNDLREGYEQYF. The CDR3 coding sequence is TGCGCCAGCAATGATCTGCGGGAGGGCTACGAGCAGTACTTC.

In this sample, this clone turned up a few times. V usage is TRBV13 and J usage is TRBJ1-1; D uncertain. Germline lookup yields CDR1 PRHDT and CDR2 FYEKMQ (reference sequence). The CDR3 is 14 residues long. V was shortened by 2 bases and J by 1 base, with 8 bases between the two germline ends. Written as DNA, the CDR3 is TGTGCCAGCAGCTTAAAGTCCAGGAACACTGAAGCTTTCTTT. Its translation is CASSLKSRNTEAFF.

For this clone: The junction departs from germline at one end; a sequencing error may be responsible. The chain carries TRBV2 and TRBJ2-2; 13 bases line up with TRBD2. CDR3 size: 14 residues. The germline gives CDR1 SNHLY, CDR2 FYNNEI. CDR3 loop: CARGTSGNAGELFF. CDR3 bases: TGTGCCAGGGGGACTAGCGGGAACGCCGGGGAGCTGTTTTTT.

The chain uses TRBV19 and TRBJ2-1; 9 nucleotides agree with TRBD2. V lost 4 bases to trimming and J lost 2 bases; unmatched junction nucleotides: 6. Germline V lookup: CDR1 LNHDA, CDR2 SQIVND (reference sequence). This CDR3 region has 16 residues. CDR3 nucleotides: TGTGCCAGTAGTACCGGCCGCGGGGGGGCCTACAATGAGCAGTTCTTC. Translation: CASSTGRGGAYNEQFF.

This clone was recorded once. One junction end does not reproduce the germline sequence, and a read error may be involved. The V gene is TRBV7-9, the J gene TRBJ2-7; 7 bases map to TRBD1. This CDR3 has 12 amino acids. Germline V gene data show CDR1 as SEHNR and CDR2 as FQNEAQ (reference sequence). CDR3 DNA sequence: TGTTCCAGCAGCAGACAGGGATACGAGCAGTACTTC. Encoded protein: CSSSRQGYEQYF.

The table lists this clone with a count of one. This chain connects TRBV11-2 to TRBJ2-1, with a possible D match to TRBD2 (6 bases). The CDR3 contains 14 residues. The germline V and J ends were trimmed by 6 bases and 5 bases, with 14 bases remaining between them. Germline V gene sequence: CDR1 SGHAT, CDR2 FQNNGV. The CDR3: CASRAWRENNEQFF. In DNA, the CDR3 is TGTGCCAGCAGGGCCTGGAGGGAAAACAATGAGCAGTTCTTC.

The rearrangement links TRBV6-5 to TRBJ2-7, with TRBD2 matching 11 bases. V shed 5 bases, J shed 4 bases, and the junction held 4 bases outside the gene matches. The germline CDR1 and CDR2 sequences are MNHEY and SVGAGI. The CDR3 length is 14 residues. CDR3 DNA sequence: TGTGCCAGCAGTAAGACTAGCGGGGATTACGAGCAGTACTTC. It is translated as CASSKTSGDYEQYF.